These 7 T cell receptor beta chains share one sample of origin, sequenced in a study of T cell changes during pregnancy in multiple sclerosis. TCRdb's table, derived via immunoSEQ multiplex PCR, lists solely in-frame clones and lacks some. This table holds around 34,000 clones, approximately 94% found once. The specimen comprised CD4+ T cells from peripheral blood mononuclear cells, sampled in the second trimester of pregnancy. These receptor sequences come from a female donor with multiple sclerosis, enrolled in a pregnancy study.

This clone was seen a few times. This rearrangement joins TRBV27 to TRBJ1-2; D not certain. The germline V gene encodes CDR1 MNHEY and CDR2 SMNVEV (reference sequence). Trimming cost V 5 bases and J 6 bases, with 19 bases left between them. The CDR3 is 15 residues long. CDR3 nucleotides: TGTGCCAGCAGTCCAGTTGAGGCGGGAGAGAATGGCTACACCTTC. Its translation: CASSPVEAGENGYTF.

CDR3 residues: CASSVGLALIAGELFF. CDR3 bases: TGTGCCAGCAGTGTAGGCCTAGCACTTATCGCCGGGGAGCTGTTTTTT. This rearrangement joins TRBV6-1 to TRBJ2-2; a possible D gene is TRBD2 (5 bases). The germline V gene encodes CDR1 MNHNS and CDR2 SASEGT. Trimming shortened V by 4 bases and J by 6 bases, and 18 bases separated the two germline ends. This CDR3 has 16 residues.

CDR3 in amino acids: CASSFKGSGEKLFF. For the CDR3, the DNA is TGTGCCAGCAGCTTCAAGGGGTCAGGAGAAAAACTGTTTTTT. This chain connects TRBV11-2 to TRBJ1-4; perhaps TRBD1 as D (5 bases). The CDR3 covers 14 residues. From germline, CDR1 is SGHAT and CDR2 FQNNGV. V dropped 3 bases and J dropped 8 bases, with 13 bases sitting between them.

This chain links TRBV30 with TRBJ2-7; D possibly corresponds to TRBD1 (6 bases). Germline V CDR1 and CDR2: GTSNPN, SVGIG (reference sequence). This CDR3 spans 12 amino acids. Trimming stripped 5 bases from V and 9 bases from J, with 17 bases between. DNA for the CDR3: TGTGCCTGGGAGCCCGGACAGACGGGGCAGTACTTC. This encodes CAWEPGQTGQYF.

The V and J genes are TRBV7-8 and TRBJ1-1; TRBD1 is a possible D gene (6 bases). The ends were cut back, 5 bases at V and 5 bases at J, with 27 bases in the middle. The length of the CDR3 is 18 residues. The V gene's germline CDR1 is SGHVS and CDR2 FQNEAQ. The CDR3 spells CASSPLVGGVRGGTEAFF. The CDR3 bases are TGTGCCAGCAGCCCACTCGTGGGGGGGGTACGAGGGGGGACTGAAGCTTTCTTT.

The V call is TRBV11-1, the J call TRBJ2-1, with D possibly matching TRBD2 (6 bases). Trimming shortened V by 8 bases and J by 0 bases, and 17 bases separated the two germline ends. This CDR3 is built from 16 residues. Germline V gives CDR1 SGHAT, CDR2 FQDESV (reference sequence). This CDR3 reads CASRVAERSSYNEQFF. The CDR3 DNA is TGTGCCAGCCGAGTAGCGGAAAGGAGCTCCTACAATGAGCAGTTCTTC.

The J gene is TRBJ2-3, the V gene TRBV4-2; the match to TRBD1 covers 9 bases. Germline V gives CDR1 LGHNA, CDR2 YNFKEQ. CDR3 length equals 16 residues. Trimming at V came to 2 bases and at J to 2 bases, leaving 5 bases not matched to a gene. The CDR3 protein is CASSQTRQGVTDTQYF. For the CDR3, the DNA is TGTGCCAGCAGCCAAACCCGACAGGGGGTCACAGATACGCAGTATTTT.